This T cell receptor beta chain was identified during a study of lymphopenia after photon versus proton radiotherapy. Germline V gives CDR1 LNHDA, CDR2 SQIVND (reference sequence). The CDR3 covers 15 residues. The V end was cut by 7 bases, the J end by 1 base, with 14 bases between. There are a few counts of this clone. Its antigen is still unknown. Measured with immunoSEQ multiplex PCR; TCRdb has only the in-frame clones, and not every one. The repertoire consists of over 35,000 clones, with more than 70% occurring once and the leading ten covering 10%. Study-wide results and caveats: Photon-treated patients lost naive T cells and TCR diversity; proton-treated stayed stable.

The sequencing used peripheral blood, collected from a patient treated with proton-based radiotherapy. This TCR came from a woman between 65 and 79 years old with pancreatic cancer. Some clones in this sample may be carry-over from other donors' samples. The rearrangement joins TRBV19 to TRBJ1-5, with D possibly TRBD1 on 6 matching bases. CDR3 amino acids: CASTPLQGSNQPQHF. The CDR3 DNA is TGTGCCAGTACTCCCCTACAGGGCAGCAATCAGCCCCAGCATTTT.